The sequence of this T cell receptor (beta chain) was determined in a study of PD-L1 blockade in urothelial cancer. For the study at large: About 85% of the roughly 29 patients were men whose urothelial cancer was bladder-origin. At 3 weeks (second dose) and 6 weeks after starting treatment, blood was analyzed.

Generated by immunoSEQ multiplex PCR, the TCRdb table keeps only in-frame clones and is missing some. The repertoire has 70,000 to 100,000 clones, 84% of them found once; the top ten carry about 2.1%. The time point was: pretreatment peripheral blood. Patients were living with locally advanced or metastatic urothelial carcinoma. A total of 1 to 8 samples per patient were collected pretreatment and on-treatment. Between the trimmed V and J ends, which lost 4 bases and 8 bases, there was a span of 14 bases. This CDR3 is 14 amino acids long. Per germline, CDR1 MNHNY and CDR2 SVGAGI (reference sequence). The rearrangement uses TRBV6-6 and TRBJ2-2, with D tentatively TRBD1 (5 bases). The sequence derives from a man in his 60s with urothelial cancer. The material sequenced was PBMCs, taken around atezolizumab (anti-PD-L1) treatment. Here the CDR3 reads CASSSDTLRGELFF. The CDR3 DNA reads TGTGCCAGCAGTTCGGACACTCTAAGGGGGGAGCTGTTTTTT.